This TCR beta chain is drawn from a study of blood T cell repertoires in COVID-19 (dated by TCRdb to 2019 to 2021). As for the study more broadly: Samples covering the acute and convalescent phases of COVID-19 were provided by collaborators in the United States, Italy and Spain. The prospective study material was composed of cDNA or gDNA derived from T cells, B-cell-depleted T cells, or PBMCs. Subjects who had been exposed to COVID-19, were actively infected with it, or had recovered from it provided the deeply sampled blood TCRbeta repertoires that made up the dataset. A freely available public database, intended as a resource for researchers studying the immune response to SARS-CoV-2, is where the repertoires were released. The samples were drawn from the first 160 participants of the ongoing ImmuneRACE study and from 950 to 1,500 subjects provided by 6 global collaborators. A de-identified subject ID, COVID-19 status, age in years and sex were almost always included in the sample metadata. Where available, HLA class I and class II types were taken from metadata supplied by the sample provider and were not determined by assay-based typing. What the authors observed across the whole study: Clinical and demographic metadata were provided uncurated, with the amount varying by source and participant.

Participants in the prospective study were enrolled through a virtual design, were aged about 18 to 90 years, and lived in under 25 United States geographic areas. Cohort assignment in the prospective study relied on participant-reported clinical history from a screening survey and a study questionnaire. In the prospective study, mobile phlebotomists collected whole blood, serum and a nasopharyngeal or oropharyngeal swab from each participant. Prospective study participants could optionally give additional blood draws and questionnaires over an approximately 2-month period. Before DNA extraction, blood samples from the prospective study were shipped at room temperature or frozen. V lost 8 bases and J lost 2 bases, and the count of bases not matched to a germline gene is 9. The germline V gene (reference sequence) gives CDR1 as LNHDA and CDR2 as SQIVND. The CDR3, cysteine through phenylalanine, is 15 amino acids long. Solely the CDR3 DNA is kept, with 45 bases framed from the first base.

This clone occurred a few times. Its antigen remains undetermined. Base qualities are not at hand, and no much larger clone is one base apart. TCRbeta CDR3 regions were amplified from genomic DNA using the immunoSEQ Assay, a bias-controlled multiplex PCR. In the source study's methods: The number of nucleated cells in each sample was estimated by amplification of reference gene primers within the assay. To quantify the absolute abundance of each unique TCRbeta CDR3 rearrangement, sequence reads were collapsed and filtered. For each sample, productive Simpson clonality was calculated as the square root of Simpson's diversity index over productive rearrangements. TCRdb took this table from immuneACCESS and kept in-frame rearrangements with V and J called. Such tables lack part of the clones; where checked against another copy, unresolved V genes explain under half of the gap, and the rest is unexplained. Clonal size and the V and J genes are those of that table, whereas D and trimming came from the DNA. This sample comprises some 200,000 clones, more than 75% of them detected only once. 7.4% of the sample is held by the ten biggest clonotypes.

This chain is built from TRBV19 and TRBJ2-3, with TRBD2 matching 8 junction bases. The sample consisted of PBMCs or T cells enriched from blood (not recorded which). This clonotype was obtained from a woman aged 40 to 50 with acute COVID-19. The bases read TGTGCCAGTGGGGCGGGAGGCGGGTCCACAGATACGCAGTATTTT. It is translated as CASGAGGGSTDTQYF.